What follows are 25 T cell receptor beta chains derived from one specimen sequenced in a study of cytomegalovirus exposure and HLA in healthy donors. 13 Jbeta primers and 60 Vbeta primers were used for the PCR. The data were produced by immunoSEQ multiplex PCR, yet TCRdb's version contains in-frame clones alone and is incomplete. Of 75,000 to 100,000 clones listed, about 80% are singletons. Sequenced sample: PBMCs. The receptors derive from a man under 40 in good health and CMV-seronegative.

The table lists this clone with a count of one. V usage is TRBV19 and J usage is TRBJ2-3; weak D call: TRBD2 (7 bases). The V end was cut by 3 bases, the J end by 2 bases, with 18 bases between. Germline CDR1 and CDR2: LNHDA and SQIVND (reference sequence). The CDR3 totals 17 residues. DNA of the CDR3: TGTGCCAGTAGTATGGGGGCGGGAGTTGGAACCACAGATACGCAGTATTTT. The encoded protein is CASSMGAGVGTTDTQYF.

This chain uses TRBV19 with TRBJ2-3; D is possibly TRBD2 (7 bases). The germline gives CDR1 LNHDA, CDR2 SQIVND (reference sequence). V was pared by 5 bases and J by 0 bases, with 21 bases between. This CDR3 is 18 amino acids long. Written as DNA, the CDR3 is TGTGCCAGTAGTTCTCCTCGAGGGGCGGGGGCTAGCACAGATACGCAGTATTTT. It encodes CASSSPRGAGASTDTQYF.

There are a few counts of this clone. This CDR3 reads CASSQASGATDEQFF. For the CDR3, the DNA is TGTGCCAGCAGCCAAGCCTCAGGGGCGACCGATGAGCAGTTCTTC. This chain uses TRBV14 with TRBJ2-1; the D gene is possibly TRBD1 (6 bases). Germline V CDR1 and CDR2: SGHDN, FVKESK. The CDR3 consists of 15 residues. V lost 1 base to trimming and J lost 8 bases, with 15 bases between them.

The rearrangement links TRBV7-9 to TRBJ1-2; 8 nucleotides match TRBD1. V shed 7 bases and J 9 bases; nucleotides not matched to a gene: 7. From germline, CDR1 is SEHNR and CDR2 FQNEAQ (reference sequence). This CDR3 has 12 amino acids. The CDR3 region is CASNQGATSYTF. CDR3 nucleotide sequence: TGTGCCAGCAACCAGGGGGCTACGAGCTACACCTTC. The entire variable domain, with the rest obtained from reference TRBV7-9 and TRBJ1-2, is as follows: DTGVSQNPRHKITKRGQNVTFRCDPISEHNRLYWYRQTLGQGPEFLTYFQNEAQLEKSRLLSDRFSAERPKGSFSTLEIQRTEQGDSAMYLCASNQGATSYTFGSGTRLTVV.

This sequence joins TRBV13 and TRBJ2-1, with D perhaps matching TRBD2 (6 bases). The CDR3 extends over 14 amino acids. Looked up from germline, CDR1 is PRHDT and CDR2 is FYEKMQ (reference sequence). V dropped 5 bases and J dropped 4 bases, with 12 bases sitting between them. The CDR3 loop reads CASSPLGGYNEQFF. CDR3 sequence (DNA): TGTGCCAGCAGCCCCCTGGGGGGTTACAATGAGCAGTTCTTC.

This clone has just one count. This rearrangement joins TRBV2 to TRBJ2-1; D gene unclear. The CDR3 spans 15 residues. With 0 bases removed from V and 9 bases from J, the gap between germline ends came to 15 bases. Germline V gene lookup returns CDR1 SNHLY and CDR2 FYNNEI. The CDR3 reads CASSEAELRTAEQFF. The CDR3 nucleotides are TGTGCCAGCAGTGAAGCGGAGTTACGAACGGCTGAGCAGTTCTTC.

The chain couples TRBV2 to TRBJ2-1, with D hard to call. The CDR3 is 11 amino acids. CDR1 SNHLY and CDR2 FYNNEI come from the germline V gene. V shed 4 bases and J shed 10 bases, with 8 bases lying between them. Here the CDR3 reads CASSARLEQFF. Written as DNA, the CDR3 is TGTGCCAGCAGTGCCCGACTGGAGCAGTTCTTC.

The chain couples TRBV2 to TRBJ2-7, with TRBD1 identical over 9 bases. Per the germline V gene, CDR1 is SNHLY and CDR2 is FYNNEI. V was clipped by 4 bases and J by 3 bases; unmatched bases: 4. This CDR3 contains 14 residues. CDR3 residues: CASSAGQGYYEQYF. The CDR3, as DNA: TGTGCCAGCAGTGCGGGACAGGGCTACTACGAGCAGTACTTC. The whole variable domain, filled in from reference TRBV2 and TRBJ2-7, reads EPEVTQTPSHQVTQMGQEVILRCVPISNHLYFYWYRQILGQKVEFLVSFYNNEISEKSEIFDDQFSVERPDGSNFTLKIRSTKLEDSAMYFCASSAGQGYYEQYFGPGTRLTVT.

This rearrangement joins TRBV27 to TRBJ2-3, with D hard to call. With 2 bases removed from V and 2 bases from J, the gap between germline ends came to 8 bases. Germline CDR1 MNHEY, CDR2 SMNVEV (reference sequence). This CDR3 comprises 14 residues. The DNA for the CDR3 is TGTGCCAGCAGTTTACGCGGAAACACAGATACGCAGTATTTT. Protein sequence: CASSLRGNTDTQYF.

A few counts support this clone. The chain couples TRBV18 to TRBJ1-5; no reliable D call. This CDR3 has 13 amino acids. V was shortened by 4 bases and J by 7 bases, with 11 bases between the two germline ends. Germline V lookup: CDR1 KGHSH, CDR2 LQKENI. The DNA of the CDR3 is TGTGCCAGCTCACAAATTCGGAGGCAGCCCCAGCATTTT. Amino acid sequence: CASSQIRRQPQHF.

The V and J genes are TRBV6-5 and TRBJ2-2; weak D call: TRBD2 (5 bases). This CDR3 has 15 amino acids. Germline values: CDR1 MNHEY, CDR2 SVGAGI. V was clipped by 6 bases and J by 4 bases, with 15 bases between them. The CDR3 DNA reads as TGTGCCAGCAGCCTCGGGGTCTCGGGCACCGGGGAGCTGTTTTTT. Protein: CASSLGVSGTGELFF.

This chain links TRBV6-1 with TRBJ2-5; 10 bases map to TRBD2. CDR1 is MNHNS, CDR2 SASEGT, per germline. The CDR3 has 15 residues. Trimming took 6 bases from V and 5 from J; bases not matched to a gene: 9. CDR3 coding DNA: TGTGCCAGCAGGGGAAGCCTAGCGGGGGCGGAGACCCAGTACTTC. It translates to CASRGSLAGAETQYF.

The V call is TRBV30, the J call TRBJ2-5; D is undetermined. V dropped 4 bases and J dropped 5 bases, with 8 bases sitting between them. Germline CDR1 and CDR2: GTSNPN and SVGIG (reference sequence). This CDR3 is built from 11 residues. The CDR3 is CAWKAEETQYF. DNA of the CDR3: TGTGCCTGGAAAGCTGAGGAGACCCAGTACTTC.

This clone appeared a single time. This chain joins TRBV10-3 and TRBJ1-2; TRBD1 aligns across 8 bases. J lost 8 bases, V lost 9 bases, and 8 bases had no gene match. The length of the CDR3 is 12 residues. Per the germline V gene, CDR1 is ENHRY and CDR2 is SYGVKD. CDR3 amino acids: CAIERQGSGYTF. Here the CDR3 DNA reads TGTGCCATTGAAAGACAGGGGAGCGGCTACACCTTC.

The chain couples TRBV18 to TRBJ2-3; D perhaps matches TRBD1 (5 bases). The CDR3 loop spans 14 amino acids. Germline CDR1 is KGHSH and CDR2 is LQKENI. V was cut by 1 base and J by 2 bases, with 7 bases left in between. CDR3: CASSPRGATDTQYF. CDR3 coding DNA: TGTGCCAGCTCACCACGTGGGGCCACAGATACGCAGTATTTT.

CDR3 DNA: TGTGCCAGCAGAGAACGTCGAGCGGGATACTTGGTAGACAATGAGCAGTTCTTC. This sequence encodes CASRERRAGYLVDNEQFF. The chain couples TRBV6-1 to TRBJ2-1, with 7 positions matching TRBD2. The CDR3 spans 18 residues. Per germline, CDR1 MNHNS and CDR2 SASEGT. With 6 bases clipped from V and 5 bases from J, the junction kept 19 bases outside the gene matches.

The rearrangement joins TRBV9 to TRBJ2-7; 13 positions agree with TRBD2. Germline CDR1 is SGDLS and CDR2 is YYNGEE. The junction had 3 bases not matched to a gene; V was cut back by 3 bases and J by 3 bases. This CDR3 spans 15 amino acids. The CDR3 protein is CASSERTSGSYEQYF. The CDR3 DNA follows: TGTGCCAGCAGCGAGCGGACTAGCGGGAGCTACGAGCAGTACTTC. Full variable domain (remainder filled in from reference TRBV9 and TRBJ2-7): DSGVTQTPKHLITATGQRVTLRCSPRSGDLSVYWYQQSLDQGLQFLIQYYNGEERAKGNILERFSAQQFPDLHSELNLSSLELGDSALYFCASSERTSGSYEQYFGPGTRLTVT.

The genes are TRBV6-1 and TRBJ1-2, with 10 bases fitting TRBD1. V was clipped by 6 bases and J by 4 bases; unmatched bases: 5. The CDR3 totals 14 residues. The germline V gene has CDR1 MNHNS and CDR2 SASEGT. The CDR3 loop reads CASRATGGIYGYTF. The CDR3 nucleotides are TGTGCCAGCAGGGCGACAGGGGGCATCTATGGCTACACCTTC.

The chain couples TRBV5-4 to TRBJ2-5, with D maybe TRBD2 (5 bases). V dropped 1 base and J dropped 11 bases, with 15 bases sitting between them. The CDR3 runs to 13 residues. CDR1 and CDR2 (germline): SGHNT, YYREEE (reference sequence). CDR3 residues: CASSLSFGGEQYF. Here the CDR3 DNA reads TGTGCCAGCAGCTTGTCCTTTGGAGGAGAGCAGTACTTC.

The chain joins TRBV5-1 to TRBJ2-1; 12 nucleotides line up with TRBD2. Germline CDR1 reads SGHRS; CDR2 reads YFSETQ. The CDR3 is 15 residues long. The V and J ends lost 1 base and 8 bases, in that order; junction bases with no gene match: 4. The CDR3 DNA follows: TGCGCCAGCAGCTTGTGGCTAGCGGGAGGGGATGAGCAGTTCTTC. Translation: CASSLWLAGGDEQFF.

The V and J genes are TRBV6-1 and TRBJ1-1; 8 nucleotides match TRBD1. The CDR3 contains 17 residues. Germline CDR1 is MNHNS and CDR2 is SASEGT. The J segment lost 0 bases and the V segment lost 4 bases, leaving 10 bases of the junction unmatched. The CDR3, as DNA: TGTGCCAGCAGTGGCTTCGGACAGGGAGGTATGAACACTGAAGCTTTCTTT. Residues: CASSGFGQGGMNTEAFF.

V gene TRBV6-1 combines with J gene TRBJ2-4, with a weak D call TRBD2 (5 bases). V was trimmed by 6 bases and J by 3 bases, leaving 9 bases between them. Germline V gene sequence: CDR1 MNHNS, CDR2 SASEGT. The CDR3 spans 13 residues. DNA of the CDR3: TGTGCCAGCAGGCTAGCTTACAAAAACATTCAGTACTTC. It yields the protein CASRLAYKNIQYF.

The V and J genes are TRBV2 and TRBJ1-2; TRBD1 agrees at 7 bases. Per germline, CDR1 SNHLY and CDR2 FYNNEI. The CDR3 covers 12 residues. J gave up 4 bases and V 6 bases, and 2 bases lay outside the gene matches. The CDR3 region is CASRTGIYGYTF. Written as DNA, the CDR3 is TGTGCCAGCAGGACAGGGATCTATGGCTACACCTTC.

The chain links TRBV25-1 to TRBJ1-6; TRBD1 matches at 8 bases. The CDR3 runs to 14 residues. Looked up from germline, CDR1 is MGHDK and CDR2 is SYGVNS. J gave up 9 bases and V 8 bases, and 9 bases lay outside the gene matches. The CDR3 sequence is CASQVGQGISPLHF. The CDR3 DNA follows: TGTGCCAGCCAAGTAGGACAGGGCATTTCACCCCTCCACTTT.

This chain connects TRBV5-1 to TRBJ2-7; TRBD1 aligns across 7 bases. The V segment lost 0 bases and the J segment 3 bases; nucleotides outside the gene matches: 6. The CDR3 spans 15 residues. Germline-derived CDR1 and CDR2 are SGHRS and YFSETQ. The DNA for the CDR3 is TGCGCCAGCAGCTTGGCCACGGGACAGCTCTACGAGCAGTACTTC. Amino acids: CASSLATGQLYEQYF. Drawing the rest from reference TRBV5-1 and TRBJ2-7, the complete variable domain is KAGVTQTPRYLIKTRGQQVTLSCSPISGHRSVSWYQQTPGQGLQFLFEYFSETQRNKGNFPGRFSGRQFSNSRSEMNVSTLELGDSALYLCASSLATGQLYEQYFGPGTRLTVT.